The present T cell receptor beta chain was sequenced within a study of cytomegalovirus exposure and HLA in healthy donors. Study-wide results and caveats: Later analysis suggested most CMV-associated TCR beta chains were HLA-restricted.

Germline assignment: CDR1 MNHNS and CDR2 SASEGT. V dropped 7 bases and J dropped 5; count of bases not matched to a gene: 7. The CDR3 has 14 amino acids. With 60 Vbeta and 13 Jbeta primers, the PCR was carried out. Assay used: immunoSEQ multiplex PCR; TCRdb lists only in-frame clones, some missing. The repertoire holds approximately 150,000 clones, about three fifths seen once, with roughly 1.8% in the top ten. About this clone itself: What it recognizes is unknown.

Sequencing was carried out using PBMCs. The receptor was isolated from a male donor in good health and CMV-seronegative. The chain employs TRBV6-1 and TRBJ1-1; 10 bases match TRBD1. CDR3 DNA sequence: TGTGCCAGCACCAGAGGGGGACAGGGGACTGAAGCTTTCTTT. This encodes CASTRGGQGTEAFF.